What follows describes a single T cell receptor (beta chain). The sample originates from a study of control samples from healthy donors and cancer patients. The V and J ends lost 3 bases and 6 bases respectively, with 12 bases between them. The CDR3 is 13 residues long. In germline, CDR1 is DFQATT, CDR2 SNEGSKA (reference sequence). Clones were sequenced by immunoSEQ multiplex PCR, and TCRdb holds only the in-frame ones, with some missing. The sample contains roughly 100,000 clones, under 90% of which appear only once. The source of this sequence is a woman aged 45-60 years in good health. The gene calls are TRBV20-1 and TRBJ2-1; TRBD2 is a possible D gene (5 bases). Input material: blood. The CDR3 sequence: CSASEGTGNEQFF. The CDR3 nucleotides are TGCAGTGCTAGTGAGGGAACGGGCAATGAGCAGTTCTTC.